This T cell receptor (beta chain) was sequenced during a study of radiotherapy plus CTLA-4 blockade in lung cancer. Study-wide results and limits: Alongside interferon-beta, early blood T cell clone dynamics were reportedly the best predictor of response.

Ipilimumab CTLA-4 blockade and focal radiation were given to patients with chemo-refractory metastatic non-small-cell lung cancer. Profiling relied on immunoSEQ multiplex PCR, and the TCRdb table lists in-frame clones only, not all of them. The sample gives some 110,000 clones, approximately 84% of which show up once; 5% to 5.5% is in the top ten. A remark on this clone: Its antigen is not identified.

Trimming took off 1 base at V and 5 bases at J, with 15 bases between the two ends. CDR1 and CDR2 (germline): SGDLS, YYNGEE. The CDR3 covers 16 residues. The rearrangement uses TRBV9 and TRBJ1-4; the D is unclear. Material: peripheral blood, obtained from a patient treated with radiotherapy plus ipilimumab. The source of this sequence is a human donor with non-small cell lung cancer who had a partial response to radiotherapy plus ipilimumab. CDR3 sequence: CASSVSPGSSNEKLFF. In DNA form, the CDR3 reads TGTGCCAGCAGCGTAAGTCCAGGCTCGAGCAATGAAAAACTGTTTTTT.